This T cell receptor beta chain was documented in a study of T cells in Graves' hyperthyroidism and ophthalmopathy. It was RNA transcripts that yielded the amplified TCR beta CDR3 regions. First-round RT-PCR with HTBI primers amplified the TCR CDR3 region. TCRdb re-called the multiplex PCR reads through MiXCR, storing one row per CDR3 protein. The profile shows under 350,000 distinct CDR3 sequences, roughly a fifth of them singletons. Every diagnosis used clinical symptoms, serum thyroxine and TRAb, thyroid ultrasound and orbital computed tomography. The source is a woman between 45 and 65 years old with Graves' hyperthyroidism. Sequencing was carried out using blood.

The CDR3: CASSKLQGAGETQYF. The CDR3 DNA reads as TGCGCCAGCAGCAAATTACAGGGGGCCGGGGAGACCCAGTACTTC. This chain joins TRBV5-1 and TRBJ2-5, with TRBD1 identical over 9 bases. The CDR3 has 15 residues. The V and J ends lost 4 bases and 5 bases, in that order; junction bases with no gene match: 9. The germline V gene encodes CDR1 SGHRS and CDR2 YFSETQ.